This T cell receptor beta chain was sequenced in a study of blood T cells in healthy people across ages. Study findings and constraints: Changes seen in expanded clonotypes were possibly confounded by donor CMV status left unknown.

The germline CDR1 and CDR2 sequences are SGHRS and YFSETQ. V lost 0 bases to trimming and J lost 9 bases, with 25 bases between them. The CDR3 contains 17 residues. Combining a sample-barcoded 5' primer with a J-beta primer mix, a second PCR ran for about 7 to 12 cycles. Using its own MiXCR run on the 5' RACE reads, TCRdb lists one record per CDR3 protein. The sample has about 730,000 distinct CDR3 sequences; around 46% are singletons. This clonotype came up a few times. The antigen is unknown. Each donor had 8 to 10 milliliters of peripheral blood drawn. PBMCs were isolated at a quantity of at least 7 million per sample.

V gene TRBV5-1 combines with J gene TRBJ2-7, with a possible D match to TRBD2 (5 bases). The receptor was isolated from an older woman in good health. Sequencing was done on a sample of blood. The CDR3 is CASSLEGPPGFGRRQYF. The CDR3 DNA reads TGCGCCAGCAGCTTGGAAGGCCCGCCGGGATTCGGACGACGGCAGTACTTC.